The entry below describes one TCR beta chain. Different DNA sequences within this sample yield the same CDR3. This entry belongs to a study of blood T cell repertoires in COVID-19. Profiling relied on immunoSEQ multiplex PCR, and the TCRdb table lists in-frame clones only, not all of them. The sample records about 330,000 clones, around 89% being singletons. The CDR3 totals 13 residues. With 4 bases removed from V and 7 bases from J, the gap between germline ends came to 8 bases. Germline CDR1 is SGHDN and CDR2 is FVKESK. The chain joins TRBV14 to TRBJ1-6; D gene ambiguous. The receptor was derived from a woman between 45 and 65 years old with active or convalescent COVID-19. Sequencing was performed on peripheral blood. This chain's CDR3 is CASSPTGNSPLHF. The CDR3 DNA reads TGTGCCAGCAGCCCGACGGGGAATTCACCCCTCCACTTT.